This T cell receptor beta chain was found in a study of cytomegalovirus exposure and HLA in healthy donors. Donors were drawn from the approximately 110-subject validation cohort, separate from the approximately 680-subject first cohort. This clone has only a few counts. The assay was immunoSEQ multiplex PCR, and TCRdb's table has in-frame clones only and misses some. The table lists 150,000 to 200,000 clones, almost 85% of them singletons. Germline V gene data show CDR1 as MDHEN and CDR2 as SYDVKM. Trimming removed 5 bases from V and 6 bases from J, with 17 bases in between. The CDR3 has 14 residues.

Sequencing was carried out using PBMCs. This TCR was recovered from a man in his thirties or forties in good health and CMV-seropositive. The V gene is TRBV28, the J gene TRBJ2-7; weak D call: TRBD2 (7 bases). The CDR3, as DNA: TGTGCCAGCAGTACGGTGGGGGGGCTCTCCGAGCAGTACTTC. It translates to CASSTVGGLSEQYF.